Sequencing of this T cell receptor (beta chain) was carried out in a study of OX40 agonist ivuxolimab in advanced cancers. Overall study context: Ivuxolimab was administered intravenously to patients at 0.01 to 10 mg/kg every 2 weeks. Hepatocellular carcinoma, melanoma, renal cell or head and neck cancer affected the dose-escalation patients. Study observations and caveats: With doses of 0.1 to 3.0 mg/kg, CD4+ and CD8+ blood T cells had undergone clonal expansion by week 6.

On cycle 4 day 1 and cycle 7 day 1, as well as at baseline, blood was sampled. V shed 4 bases, J shed 0 bases, and the junction held 2 bases outside the gene matches. There are 16 residues in the CDR3. The V gene's germline CDR1 is SNHLY and CDR2 FYNNEI. Data came from immunoSEQ multiplex PCR; TCRdb stores just in-frame clones and leaves some out. Of more than 45,000 clones in the sample, 85% to 90% were seen once. This clone is a singleton in its sample. What it recognizes is unknown. V is TRBV2 and J is TRBJ2-3, with TRBD2 identical over 12 bases. This TCR was recovered from an adult with an advanced solid tumor such as melanoma, head and neck, liver or kidney cancer. The specimen comprised CD4+ or CD8+ T cells sorted from blood, sampled in a trial of the OX40 agonist ivuxolimab. CDR3 region: CASSGGTSGSTDTQYF. The CDR3 bases are TGTGCCAGCAGTGGGGGGACTAGCGGGAGCACAGATACGCAGTATTTT.